Detailed here is one T cell receptor beta chain. What antigen it recognizes has not been identified. Base qualities are missing; no much larger clone stands one base away. The trial excluded patients who had a history of autoimmune disease or were on systemic immunosuppression. Peripheral blood for TCR sequencing was collected from all dose cohorts at baseline, on cycle 4 day 1, and on cycle 7 day 1. The samples were drawn from a first-in-human, open-label, multicenter phase I dose-escalation trial of ivuxolimab. Adults with locally advanced or metastatic melanoma, renal cell, hepatocellular, or head and neck squamous cell carcinoma were enrolled in the trial. Before TCR sequencing, CD4+ and CD8+ T cells were separately sorted from peripheral blood. The CDR3 numbers 14 residues from cysteine through phenylalanine. The only DNA kept is the CDR3, 42 bases in frame from the first base. Via the germline V gene, CDR1 is SGDLS and CDR2 YYNGEE. V lost 4 bases and J lost 3 bases; the stretch between them is 11 bases long.

This entry comes from a study of OX40 agonist ivuxolimab in advanced cancers. Regarding the research as a whole: Ivuxolimab was a fully human IgG2 agonistic monoclonal antibody targeting the costimulatory receptor OX40 (CD134). Intravenous ivuxolimab was administered to patients every 2 weeks at six dose levels: 0.01, 0.1, 0.3, 1.5, 3 and 10 mg/kg. Of the roughly 52 dose-escalation patients, hepatocellular carcinoma was present in approximately 20, melanoma in roughly 15, renal cell carcinoma in 9 and head and neck cancer in 9. In the dose-escalation cohort, nearly 85% of patients were male, and the mean age was 60 years with a range of about 20 to 90. Patients were allowed to have had prior anti-PD-1, anti-PD-L1 or anti-CTLA-4 therapy, and 30% to 50% of the dose-escalation patients had previously received checkpoint inhibitors. Partial responses occurred in three dose-escalation patients, of whom one had hepatocellular carcinoma and two had cutaneous melanoma. The point of sequencing TCRbeta in the periphery was to test whether ivuxolimab changed TCR sequence diversity and drove clonal T-cell expansion. The paper covers the monotherapy dose-escalation part of the phase I ivuxolimab trial, which included N ≈ 50 patients. The investigation overall reported the following: Low levels of normalized T-cell clonal expansion were also seen in some nonresponding patients. At doses of 0.1 to 3.0 mg/kg, clonal expansion of both CD4+ and CD8+ T cells in blood was seen between baseline and week 6. After ivuxolimab, CD8+ T cells had more expanded clones than CD4+ T cells on average. In the 0.1-3.0 mg/kg groups, partial responders had among the lowest normalized peripheral clonal expansion, particularly in CD8+ T cells. Antigen specificity was not determined for the clonally expanded peripheral T cells.

For sequencing of the TCRbeta CDR3 region, genomic DNA was extracted from the sorted cells. The immunoSEQ Assay was used for sequencing of TCRbeta CDR3 regions. This is the immuneACCESS table as TCRdb keeps it, with only in-frame sequences that have V and J called. A part of the clones is gone; compared with another copy, unresolved V genes explain less than half, and the rest is unexplained. The sample includes approximately 30,000 clones, with 86% observed a single time. The top ten constitute roughly 31% of the sample. This clonotype was sampled from an adult with an advanced solid tumor such as melanoma, head and neck, liver or kidney cancer. The sample in question was CD4+ or CD8+ T cells sorted from blood, obtained in a trial of the OX40 agonist ivuxolimab. This sequence uses TRBV9 and TRBJ2-1, with TRBD2 perhaps the D gene, on 5 matching bases. For the CDR3, the sequence is CASSTRFSYNEQFF. The DNA sequence is given as TGTGCCAGCAGCACTAGGTTCAGCTACAATGAGCAGTTCTTC.